Listed below are T cell receptor beta chains from one sample, sequenced in a study of T cell clusters in autoimmune cytopenias. Following a re-call of the multiplex PCR reads, TCRdb has one entry per CDR3 protein and lacks DNA. Its clone listing holds around 6,200 distinct CDR3 sequences. These data also featured in a second study, about T cell repertoires in aging, cancer and after chemotherapy.

Sequencing was carried out using peripheral blood. The receptor set was obtained from a human donor in good health. The CDR3 runs from the conserved cysteine through the conserved F or W. Clone size is shown for a subset of rows, as once, few, many or a class of expanded clone.

J gene | V gene | clone size | CDR3 protein
TRBJ2-3 | TRBV6-5 | NA | CASSYSKRLAGSTDTQYF
TRBJ1-4 | TRBV30 | NA | CAWAEGSTDEKLFF
TRBJ1-2 | TRBV19 | NA | CASTAGQERNYGYTF
TRBJ2-1 | TRBV7-9 | NA | CASSSQGARNEQFF
TRBJ2-7 | TRBV29-1 | medium-sized | CSVVDRGIYEQYF
TRBJ2-4 | TRBV30 | NA | CAWSEGQGGTKNIQYF
TRBJ1-4 | TRBV7-9 | NA | CASSPDPNEKLFF
TRBJ1-4 | TRBV4-3 | NA | CASSQDGRGGTNEKLFF
TRBJ2-3 | TRBV12-3/TRBV12-4 | medium-sized | CASSLTDEGTDTQYF
TRBJ2-1 | TRBV11-1 | medium-sized | CASSLLRQQKEYNEQFF
TRBJ1-3 | TRBV18 | NA | CASSQDTSGNTIYF
TRBJ2-3 | TRBV6-1 | NA | CASSELAGGITDTQYF
TRBJ1-6 | TRBV20-1 | NA | CSARVAVKSPLHF
TRBJ2-7 | TRBV6-5 | NA | CASSLRGWASYEQYF
TRBJ2-4 | TRBV6-5 | NA | CASSGRDRGVDIQYF
TRBJ2-6 | TRBV19 | medium-sized | CASSSAGQGYAGANVLTF
TRBJ1-3 | TRBV12-3/TRBV12-4 | NA | CASSLGDRGGNTIYF
TRBJ1-4 | TRBV5-4 | NA | CASSYGGSLNEKLFF
TRBJ2-1 | TRBV14 | NA | CASSLFPGVVSEQYF
TRBJ2-5 | TRBV5-6 | NA | CASSWGKETQYF
TRBJ1-1 | TRBV5-1 | NA | CASSLEQGYTEAFF
TRBJ2-3 | TRBV7-9 | NA | CASSPRGPDTQYF
TRBJ1-2 | TRBV18 | NA | CASSPRDRDYGYTF
TRBJ1-2 | TRBV12-3/TRBV12-4 | NA | CASNPGQGGYTF
TRBJ2-7 | TRBV12-3/TRBV12-4 | medium-sized | CASTPGGNQQYF
TRBJ2-1 | TRBV7-7 | NA | CASSFGTGPYNEQFF
TRBJ1-6 | TRBV13 | NA | CASSFTGDSPLHF
TRBJ1-6 | TRBV27 | NA | CASSPTQGGSYNSPLHF
TRBJ1-4 | TRBV6-2/TRBV6-3 | medium-sized | CASSYWEGTEKLFF
TRBJ1-1 | TRBV19 | medium-sized | CASSIEARTNTEAFF
TRBJ1-5 | TRBV6-5 | NA | CASSYSPGTNQPQHF
TRBJ1-6 | TRBV6-5 | medium-sized | CASSLGHGNSPLHF
TRBJ2-1 | TRBV12-3/TRBV12-4 | NA | CASIIEPGRASEQFF
TRBJ1-5 | TRBV6-5 | NA | CASSPTAFGQPQHF
TRBJ1-2 | TRBV6-1 | NA | CASSYDPSYGYTF